This T cell receptor beta chain was obtained from a study of blood T cell repertoires in COVID-19. Study information: Acute and convalescent COVID-19 specimens originated in the United States, Italy and Spain. The analysed material was cDNA or gDNA that came from T cells, B-cell-depleted T cells, or PBMCs.

The Seattle site enrolled patients during active infection and followed them longitudinally. How the authors handled the data: Reference gene primers were amplified, and this amplification served to estimate nucleated cell counts. The repertoire was sequenced with immunoSEQ multiplex PCR; TCRdb's copy has only in-frame clones and lacks some. V and J calls and clone size come straight from that table; D and trimming were deduced from the DNA. The profile covers approximately 300,000 clones, with roughly 90% appearing a single time and under 1.1% taken by the ten largest. Germline values: CDR1 MNHEY, CDR2 SVGAGI. There are 14 residues in the CDR3. V shed 5 bases and J shed 1 base, with 12 bases lying between them.

This TCR was sampled from a woman aged 35 to 49 with COVID-19, enrolled during active disease. This chain uses TRBV6-5 with TRBJ2-7; a possible D gene is TRBD1 (6 bases). The sequenced sample consisted of peripheral blood. CDR3 nucleotides: TGTGCCAGCAGTACCATGACAGGATCCTACGAGCAGTACTTC. Its translation: CASSTMTGSYEQYF.